This passage covers 22 T cell receptor beta chains from one sample sequenced in a study of prognosis after radiotherapy for stage I lung cancer. The TCR beta CDR3 region was amplified from genomic DNA, with two rounds of multiplex PCR being used for the amplification. First-round PCR, the initial amplification, used primers specific to each TRBV and TRBJ gene. TCRdb re-called the multiplex PCR reads with MiXCR, one entry per CDR3 protein. Altogether 13,000 to 15,000 distinct CDR3 sequences are present, roughly a third being singletons, with the ten largest covering about 40%. Sequencing was performed on PBMCs, taken before or after stereotactic body radiation therapy (not recorded which). These receptor sequences come from a donor aged 50 or older with non-small cell lung cancer.

The rearrangement links TRBV10-2 to TRBJ2-7; 7 bases align to TRBD2. The CDR3 loop spans 15 amino acids. The V and J ends lost 0 bases and 7 bases, in that order; junction bases with no gene match: 9. The germline V gene has CDR1 WSHSY and CDR2 SAAADI. CDR3 DNA: TGCGCCAGCAGTGAGTCGGGGGGGGAGTCGGGGGAGCAGTACTTC. Translated: CASSESGGESGEQYF.

Concerning this clonotype: Without the conserved terminal phenylalanine or tryptophan, this CDR3 likely stems from a read error. This chain connects TRBV11-2 to TRBJ2-2; possibly TRBD2 for D (6 bases). Germline-derived CDR1 and CDR2 are SGHAT and FQNNGV. The CDR3 totals 15 residues. DNA of the CDR3: TGTGCCTGCGGGCGGACGGCGGGAAACACCGGTGAGCTGTTTCTT. This gives the protein CACGRTAGNTGELFL.

Within the sample, this clonotype is medium-sized. The chain combines TRBV6-1 with TRBJ1-2; 9 positions agree with TRBD1. The germline CDR1 and CDR2 sequences are MNHNS and SASEGT. The J segment lost 6 bases and the V segment lost 6 bases, leaving 8 bases of the junction unmatched. This CDR3 has 14 residues. The CDR3 is CASSLIDRGDGYTF. CDR3 sequence (DNA): TGTGCCAGCAGCCTTATAGACAGGGGGGATGGCTACACCTTC.

This clonotype was seen a single time. A far bigger clonotype differs at one base, so this is likely a read error. The chain has TRBV13 and TRBJ2-1; D unresolved. V gave up 5 bases and J gave up 5 bases, with 13 bases separating them. This CDR3 is built from 14 residues. CDR1 is PRHDT and CDR2 is FYEKMQ in the germline V gene (reference sequence). DNA for the CDR3: TGTGCCAGCAGCCGCAAACCCCGGCACAATGAGCAGTTCTTC. Translation gives CASSRKPRHNEQFF.

About this clonotype itself: The limits of the CDR3 on the DNA are not certain, so only TCRdb's listed CDR3 is given. The V gene is TRBV7-3, the J gene TRBJ2-7. Per germline, CDR1 SGHTA and CDR2 FQGTGA. The CDR3 is made up of 24 amino acids, end residues included. This CDR3 reads CASTNQTSMYLCASSGETSYEQYF.

Remarks on this clonotype: An end of the junction differs from the germline gene, which may be a read error. The gene calls are TRBV15 and TRBJ2-3; D might be TRBD2 (7 bases). CDR3 length equals 16 residues. Germline CDR1 is LNHNV and CDR2 is YYDKDF (reference sequence). CDR3 residues: CATSREGGTGPGAQYF. The CDR3 DNA is TGTGCCACCAGCCGAGAGGGGGGGACGGGGCCGGGCGCGCAGTATTTT.

This clonotype showed up many times. V gene TRBV7-8 combines with J gene TRBJ2-7; TRBD2 matches 9 bases. Germline V gene sequence: CDR1 SGHVS, CDR2 FQNEAQ. The CDR3 has 14 residues. Losses at the gene ends were 6 bases for V and 0 bases for J; bases not matched to a gene: 3. CDR3: CASRSGGSSYEQYF. DNA of the CDR3: TGTGCCAGCAGAAGCGGGGGGAGCTCCTACGAGCAGTACTTC. The full variable domain, with the rest looked up from reference TRBV7-8 and TRBJ2-7, is GAGVSQSPRYKVAKRGQDVALRCDPISGHVSLFWYQQALGQGPEFLTYFQNEAQLDKSGLPSDRFFAERPEGSVSTLKIQRTQQEDSAVYLCASRSGGSSYEQYFGPGTRLTVT.

As regards this clonotype: An end of the junction does not agree with germline; a read error may underlie this. The chain recombines TRBV6-1 with TRBJ2-1; perhaps TRBD2 as D (5 bases). Germline V gene sequence: CDR1 MNHNS, CDR2 SASEGT. The CDR3 is 13 residues long. CDR3 loop: CASSEVRSGSEQF. The CDR3 region has the DNA TGTGCCAGCAGTGAAGTCCGTTCGGGGAGTGAGCAGTTC.

This clonotype was seen at least ten times. The rearrangement joins TRBV20-1 to TRBJ1-1, with 9 bases matching TRBD1. Germline V gene lookup returns CDR1 DFQATT and CDR2 SNEGSKA (reference sequence). Germline trimming cut 3 bases from V and 4 bases from J; bases unmatched to any gene: 3. The CDR3 has 13 residues. This CDR3 reads CSASPTGGTEAFF. CDR3 bases: TGCAGTGCTAGCCCGACAGGGGGCACTGAAGCTTTCTTT.

Turning to this clonotype: A far bigger clonotype differs at one base, so this is likely a read error. The chain couples TRBV27 to TRBJ1-2; 12 positions match TRBD1. Losses at the gene ends were 6 bases for V and 8 bases for J; bases not matched to a gene: 10. CDR3 length: 15 residues. CDR1 and CDR2 (germline): MNHEY, SMNVEV (reference sequence). CDR3 DNA sequence: TGTGCCAGCAGCACCACGGGACAGGGGGCTAGGGGCTACACCTTC. This translates into CASSTTGQGARGYTF.

V usage is TRBV20-1 and J usage is TRBJ2-1; TRBD2 matches at 8 bases. V lost 6 bases, J lost 2 bases, and 6 bases stayed unmatched. The CDR3 has 14 residues. Germline CDR1 DFQATT, CDR2 SNEGSKA (reference sequence). The CDR3, as DNA: TGCAGTGCGAAAACTAGCGGAGCCTACAATGAGCAGTTCTTC. Encoded protein: CSAKTSGAYNEQFF.

This clonotype was seen repeatedly, ten times or more. The rearrangement uses TRBV14 and TRBJ1-1, with D possibly matching TRBD1 (6 bases). The CDR3 covers 16 residues. Between the trimmed V and J ends, which lost 3 bases and 0 bases, there was a span of 14 bases. The germline CDR1 and CDR2 sequences are SGHDN and FVKESK. The CDR3: CASSHGTGTMNTEAFF. The CDR3 DNA sequence: TGTGCCAGCAGCCACGGAACAGGGACTATGAACACTGAAGCTTTCTTT.

This clonotype was seen at least ten times. The chain links TRBV7-9 to TRBJ2-3; the D is unclear. The CDR3 loop spans 16 amino acids. V dropped 6 bases and J dropped 0 bases, with 16 bases sitting between them. CDR1 and CDR2 (germline): SEHNR, FQNEAQ (reference sequence). The CDR3 bases are TGTGCCAGCAGGGCACCTGGGGTCTCTAGCACAGATACGCAGTATTTT. This encodes CASRAPGVSSTDTQYF.

As to this clonotype: A far more abundant clone sits one base away, making this likely a read error. The conserved phenylalanine or tryptophan is not found at the CDR3 terminus, so this likely reflects a read error. The chain carries TRBV30 and TRBJ2-5; no clear D gene. Near its end, the DNA agrees better with TRBJ2-1, so the J call may be wrong. Germline CDR1 reads GTSNPN; CDR2 reads SVGIG (reference sequence). This CDR3 spans 15 amino acids. The CDR3 spells CAWSLNLELPHEQFL. The DNA for the CDR3 is TGTGCCTGGAGTTTGAATCTAGAACTTCCCCATGAGCAGTTCTTA.

A note on this clonotype: A far larger clone lies a single base away; this is likely a read error. The gene calls are TRBV6-9 and TRBJ2-5; tentative D call: TRBD1 (5 bases). Germline CDR1 and CDR2: MNHGY and SVAAGI. The CDR3 contains 17 residues. Written as DNA, the CDR3 is TGTGCCAACAGTTACTCGAATCAGGGAAAGAGACAAGAGACCCAGTACTTC. This codes for CANSYSNQGKRQETQYF.

This clonotype was seen at least ten times. The chain carries TRBV6-4 and TRBJ2-7, with TRBD1 as a possible D gene (5 bases). Germline CDR1 and CDR2: MRHNA and SNTAGT. Trimming cost V 5 bases and J 2 bases, with 13 bases left between them. CDR3 length: 14 amino acids. CDR3 DNA sequence: TGTGCCAGCAGTTACTTCCCAGGGCCCTACGAGCAGTACTTC. This translates into CASSYFPGPYEQYF.

There are many counts of this clonotype. The chain carries TRBV30 and TRBJ2-7, with D hard to call. Trimming removed 3 bases from V and 6 bases from J, with 18 bases in between. The germline gives CDR1 GTSNPN, CDR2 SVGIG (reference sequence). The CDR3 consists of 14 residues. This CDR3 reads CAWSPSPDLGEQYF. CDR3 coding DNA: TGTGCCTGGAGCCCCTCCCCGGATTTGGGCGAGCAGTACTTC.

This clonotype was observed a single time. The chain joins TRBV6-1 to TRBJ2-1; D is unresolved. V shed 10 bases and J shed 4 bases, with 14 bases lying between them. In germline, CDR1 is MNHNS, CDR2 SASEGT. The CDR3 is 13 residues long. CDR3 sequence: CAMSRYLYNEQFF. In nucleotides, the CDR3 is TGTGCCATGTCCCGGTATTTATACAATGAGCAGTTCTTC.

This clonotype has a count of ten or more. J is TRBJ1-1 and V is TRBV10-3; TRBD1 matches 9 bases. The germline V gene encodes CDR1 ENHRY and CDR2 SYGVKD. The CDR3 totals 15 residues. V dropped 0 bases and J dropped 5; count of bases not matched to a gene: 4. DNA of the CDR3: TGTGCCATCAGTGAGTCTCAGGACAGGGGTACTGAAGCTTTCTTT. It translates to CAISESQDRGTEAFF.

The chain uses TRBV6-1 and TRBJ2-1, with 7 bases matching TRBD2. This CDR3 comprises 13 residues. With V trimmed by 6 bases and J by 4 bases, 3 bases remained unmatched. Germline lookup yields CDR1 MNHNS and CDR2 SASEGT. The chain's CDR3 is CASRLAVYNEQFF. Here the CDR3 DNA reads TGTGCCAGCAGGCTAGCGGTGTACAATGAGCAGTTCTTC.

In the case of this clonotype: Relative to the germline gene, one junction end is altered; a read error may explain this. The V gene is TRBV6-2 or TRBV6-3, the J gene TRBJ2-7, with 12 bases that match TRBD2. The CDR3 length is 16 residues. Germline lookup yields CDR1 MNHEY and CDR2 SVGEGT. Written as DNA, the CDR3 is TGTGCCAGCTGTCTACCCAGGACTAGCGGGGTTGACGAGCATTACTTC. Translating gives CASCLPRTSGVDEHYF.

In this sample, this clonotype is medium-sized (0.01 to 0.1%). This chain joins TRBV6-5 and TRBJ1-3, with TRBD1 matching over 7 bases. The trim removed 9 bases at V and 0 bases at J, leaving 8 bases unmatched. The germline V gene encodes CDR1 MNHEY and CDR2 SVGAGI. The CDR3 spans 15 residues. The CDR3 region is CASWDSSSSGNTIYF. CDR3 sequence (DNA): TGTGCCAGTTGGGACAGTTCGAGCTCTGGAAACACCATATATTTT.